This T cell receptor beta chain was profiled in a study of OX40 agonist ivuxolimab in advanced cancers. Study background: Three patients had partial responses: one hepatocellular carcinoma, two cutaneous melanoma.

Here immunoSEQ multiplex PCR was the method, and the copy in TCRdb shows in-frame clones only, minus some. The sample yields some 68,000 clones, about nine tenths seen once. The CDR3 has 13 residues. Trimming shortened V by 3 bases and J by 5 bases, and 10 bases separated the two germline ends. CDR1 SGHTA and CDR2 FQGNSA come from the germline V gene. Blood draws occurred at baseline, cycle 4 day 1, and cycle 7 day 1. This rearrangement joins TRBV7-2 to TRBJ1-1; tentative D call: TRBD1 (5 bases). The receptor comes from an adult with an advanced solid tumor such as melanoma, head and neck, liver or kidney cancer. Sequences were derived from CD4+ or CD8+ T cells sorted from blood, sampled in a trial of the OX40 agonist ivuxolimab. Written as DNA, the CDR3 is TGTGCCAGCAGCTTCAGGGATAAGACTGAAGCTTTCTTT. Translation gives CASSFRDKTEAFF.